The 8 T cell receptor beta chains below were found in one sample sequenced in a study of T cell repertoires and HLA-DP antigens. Their antigens are not known. The repertoire was sequenced with immunoSEQ multiplex PCR; TCRdb's copy has only in-frame clones and lacks some. The data contain about 73,000 clones, roughly 77% of them seen just once; the ten biggest clones take up about 1.6%. The sequenced sample was CD4+ T cells from PBMCs. These receptors came from a man aged 60-69 years in good health and CMV-seronegative.

This clone has just a few counts. The chain carries TRBV27 and TRBJ1-1; no clear D. CDR1 is MNHEY and CDR2 is SMNVEV in the germline V gene (reference sequence). The CDR3 has 17 residues. The ends were cut back, 4 bases at V and 1 base at J, with 19 bases in the middle. The chain's CDR3 is CASSSLLGPGGNTEAFF. In DNA, the CDR3 is TGTGCCAGCAGTTCTCTCCTCGGACCCGGTGGGAACACTGAAGCTTTCTTT.

On this clone: Other DNA sequences within the sample encode an identical CDR3. The chain couples TRBV7-9 to TRBJ1-4; a weak D match, TRBD1 (5 bases). The CDR3 is made up of 15 amino acids. Germline CDR1 reads SEHNR; CDR2 reads FQNEAQ (reference sequence). V lost 2 bases and J 0 bases, leaving 7 bases between the germline ends. CDR3 region: CASSLLTATNEKLFF. The CDR3 DNA reads TGTGCCAGCAGCTTATTGACAGCAACTAATGAAAAACTGTTTTTT.

The chain carries TRBV2 and TRBJ2-3, with 9 bases aligning to TRBD1. V trimming: 6 bases; J trimming: 4 bases; junction bases outside the gene matches: 11. The CDR3 length is 16 residues. The V gene's germline CDR1 is SNHLY and CDR2 FYNNEI. The CDR3 coding sequence is TGTGCCAGCAGCCACAGAGGGACAGGGAGGCCAGATACGCAGTATTTT. It is translated as CASSHRGTGRPDTQYF.

The J gene is TRBJ2-1, the V gene TRBV7-9; 11 bases match TRBD2. The CDR3 is 15 amino acids. V shed 5 bases, J shed 8 bases, and the junction held 8 bases outside the gene matches. Germline V gives CDR1 SEHNR, CDR2 FQNEAQ (reference sequence). The CDR3 reads CASSPTLAGAHEQFF. CDR3 DNA sequence: TGTGCCAGCAGCCCCACACTAGCGGGAGCCCATGAGCAGTTCTTC.

The chain employs TRBV6-5 and TRBJ2-1, with 7 nucleotides matching TRBD2. CDR1 MNHEY and CDR2 SVGAGI come from the germline V gene. V lost 2 bases, J lost 6 bases, and 7 bases stayed unmatched. The CDR3 extends over 15 amino acids. DNA for the CDR3: TGTGCCAGCAGTTACGCAGGACTAGTACGCAATGAGCAGTTCTTC. It yields the protein CASSYAGLVRNEQFF.

This chain connects TRBV28 to TRBJ2-3; 9 bases match TRBD2. The CDR3 is 17 amino acids. The germline CDR1 and CDR2 sequences are MDHEN and SYDVKM. V lost 1 base, J lost 2 bases, and 7 bases stayed unmatched. The CDR3 DNA reads as TGTGCCAGCAGTTTATATGCTAGCGGGACTAACACAGATACGCAGTATTTT. This gives the protein CASSLYASGTNTDTQYF.

This chain uses TRBV18 with TRBJ1-5; D perhaps matches TRBD1 (5 bases). The CDR3 length is 15 residues. CDR1 and CDR2 from the germline V gene are KGHSH and LQKENI. The ends were cut back, 4 bases at V and 1 base at J, with 11 bases in the middle. This CDR3 is CASSREGQSNQPQHF. The CDR3, as DNA: TGTGCCAGCTCACGAGAGGGGCAGAGCAATCAGCCCCAGCATTTT.

This clone has a single count. The rearrangement uses TRBV6-6 and TRBJ2-7; D not certain. CDR1 MNHNY and CDR2 SVGAGI come from the germline V gene (reference sequence). This CDR3 has 12 amino acids. V lost 2 bases and J 5 bases, leaving 7 bases between the germline ends. The CDR3 nucleotides are TGTGCCAGCAGTTACACAGCAGACGAGCAGTACGTC. It specifies CASSYTADEQYV.